The rows below give T cell receptor beta chains drawn from one sample of a study of T-cell reconstitution after alpha-beta-depleted transplantation in children. TCRdb redid the calling of the PCR reads with MiXCR, one entry per CDR3 protein. The sample lists a few hundred thousand distinct CDR3 sequences, around 20% occurring once. The starting material was PBMCs from the stem cell graft donor, obtained from the stem cell graft. Receptors originate from a human donor who donated a stem cell graft to a child with acute myeloid leukemia. The CDR3 runs from the conserved cysteine through the conserved F or W. D genes are given only for firm matches. Clone size is not always given. Where it is, it says once, few, many or a class for expanded clones.

d_gene,v_gene,j_gene,abundance,CDR3aa,CDR3nt
NA,TRBV11-3,TRBJ2-5,few,CASSSRSQETQYF,TGTGCCAGCAGCTCCCGATCCCAAGAGACCCAGTACTTC
NA,TRBV12-3/TRBV12-4,TRBJ2-7,few,CASSLVGAREQYF,TGTGCCAGCAGTTTAGTAGGGGCGAGGGAGCAGTACTTC
TRBD2,TRBV12-3/TRBV12-4,TRBJ2-1,NA,CATHYIASGRDYYNEQFF,TGTGCCACCCATTATATTGCTAGCGGGAGGGATTACTACAATGAGCAGTTCTTC
TRBD2,TRBV20-1,TRBJ2-3,many,CSARVVGGGGARTDTQYF,TGCAGTGCTAGAGTTGTAGGCGGGGGGGGTGCGCGCACAGATACGCAGTATTTT
TRBD1,TRBV20-1,TRBJ2-1,NA,CSAKTGGSYNEQFF,TGCAGTGCTAAAACAGGGGGCTCCTACAATGAGCAGTTCTTC
NA,TRBV4-1,TRBJ2-7,few,CASSQQGPNYEQYF,TGCGCCAGCAGCCAACAGGGGCCCAACTACGAGCAGTACTTC
TRBD2,TRBV29-1,TRBJ2-2,NA,CSVGTSGRAGGGELFF,TGCAGCGTGGGGACTAGCGGGAGGGCAGGTGGCGGGGAGCTGTTTTTT
TRBD1,TRBV12-5,TRBJ2-7,NA,CASGLAPGGPSYEQYF,TGTGCTAGTGGTTTGGCCCCAGGGGGTCCGTCCTACGAGCAGTACTTC
NA,TRBV7-3,TRBJ2-2,NA,CASSLVGEAGELFF,TGTGCCAGCAGCTTAGTGGGAGAGGCCGGGGAGCTGTTTTTT
TRBD1,TRBV12-3/TRBV12-4,TRBJ2-7,NA,CASSYRTGTVYEQYF,TGTGCCAGCAGCTATCGAACCGGGACAGTCTACGAGCAGTACTTC
NA,TRBV5-5,TRBJ1-4,NA,CASSLKGDEKLFF,TGTGCCAGCAGCTTGAAGGGGGATGAAAAACTGTTTTTT
NA,TRBV28,TRBJ2-1,NA,CASSPAGPYNEQFF,TGTGCCAGCAGCCCGGCTGGGCCCTACAATGAGCAGTTCTTC
TRBD1,TRBV5-1,TRBJ2-3,NA,CASSWRTGWGTDTQYF,TGCGCCAGCAGCTGGCGGACAGGGTGGGGCACAGATACGCAGTATTTT
NA,TRBV7-3,TRBJ2-2,NA,CASSLPLNTGELFF,TGTGCCAGCAGCTTACCCTTAAACACCGGGGAGCTGTTTTTT
NA,TRBV3-1,TRBJ2-1,NA,CASSQGVLATYNEQFF,TGTGCCAGCAGCCAAGGGGTTCTGGCTACCTACAATGAGCAGTTCTTC
NA,TRBV7-3,TRBJ2-2,few,CASSHTGGRELFF,TGTGCCAGCAGCCACACAGGTGGAAGGGAGCTGTTTTTT
TRBD2,TRBV29-1,TRBJ2-3,few,CSVEKSGRPDTQYF,TGCAGCGTTGAAAAGAGCGGGAGACCTGATACGCAGTATTTT
NA,TRBV7-9,TRBJ2-2,few,CASSPDSNTGELFF,TGTGCCAGCAGCCCCGACAGCAACACCGGGGAGCTGTTTTTT
NA,TRBV12-3/TRBV12-4,TRBJ2-3,NA,CASSPQPRSDTQYF,TGTGCCAGCAGCCCGCAGCCCCGGTCAGATACGCAGTATTTT
NA,TRBV20-1,TRBJ2-5,NA,CSALVGDQETQYF,TGCAGTGCTCTGGTGGGAGACCAAGAGACCCAGTACTTC
NA,TRBV5-1,TRBJ2-7,NA,CASSLGGMLRNEQYF,TGCGCCAGCAGCTTGGGTGGGATGCTGAGGAACGAGCAGTACTTC
NA,TRBV18,TRBJ2-2,NA,CASSFDRTDTGELFF,TGTGCCAGCTCATTCGACCGGACAGATACCGGGGAGCTGTTTTTT
NA,TRBV7-9,TRBJ2-7,few,CASSHAGSSYEQYF,TGTGCCAGCAGCCACGCAGGGAGCTCCTACGAGCAGTACTTC
TRBD1,TRBV11-1,TRBJ2-5,NA,CASSLPIHRGSETQYF,TGTGCCAGCAGCTTACCGATACACAGGGGCTCGGAGACCCAGTACTTC
TRBD2,TRBV11-3,TRBJ2-1,NA,CASSAPGLAGGYNEQFF,TGTGCCAGCAGCGCCCCGGGACTAGCGGGAGGATACAATGAGCAGTTCTTC
NA,TRBV20-1,TRBJ2-7,NA,CSARDADFYEQYF,TGCAGTGCTAGAGATGCGGACTTCTACGAGCAGTACTTC
NA,TRBV27,TRBJ2-2,many,CASSRRAVTGELFF,TGTGCCAGCAGTCGAAGGGCGGTAACCGGGGAGCTGTTTTTT
TRBD2,TRBV20-1,TRBJ2-1,NA,CSARSLAGVFNEQFF,TGCAGTGCTAGATCCCTAGCGGGAGTCTTTAATGAGCAGTTCTTC
NA,TRBV25-1,TRBJ2-5,many,CASSTEGESATQYF,TGTGCCAGCTCCACGGAGGGAGAGTCAGCGACCCAGTACTTC
NA,TRBV6-5,TRBJ2-1,NA,CASGRADEQFF,TGTGCCAGCGGAAGAGCCGACGAGCAGTTCTTC
NA,TRBV7-6,TRBJ2-7,NA,CASCLGSSRRRYEQYF,TGTGCCAGCTGCTTAGGTTCTTCTAGGCGGCGGTACGAGCAGTACTTC
NA,TRBV12-3/TRBV12-4,TRBJ2-7,many,CASSLSTGPYEQYF,TGTGCCAGCAGCCTATCGACAGGTCCCTACGAGCAGTACTTC
NA,TRBV29-1,TRBJ2-7,NA,CSVEVTSYEQYF,TGCAGCGTTGAAGTCACCTCCTACGAGCAGTACTTC
NA,TRBV9,TRBJ1-3,few,CASSTRTGSSGNTIYF,TGTGCCAGCAGCACTCGGACGGGTTCCTCTGGAAACACCATATATTTT
NA,TRBV20-1,TRBJ2-5,many,CSAGAPGGLETQYF,TGCAGTGCTGGAGCCCCAGGGGGGTTGGAGACCCAGTACTTC
NA,TRBV12-3/TRBV12-4,TRBJ1-4,few,CASSFGLTNEKLFF,TGTGCCAGCAGTTTCGGACTGACTAATGAAAAACTGTTTTTT
NA,TRBV29-1,TRBJ2-5,many,CSVDVSVRETQYF,TGCAGCGTTGATGTGTCGGTGAGGGAGACCCAGTACTTC
TRBD2,TRBV20-1,TRBJ2-1,few,CSAIPTTSWLSIEQFF,TGCAGTGCAATTCCGACGACTAGCTGGCTGAGTATTGAGCAGTTCTTC
NA,TRBV20-1,TRBJ2-3,many,CSARANGGRRGDTQYF,TGCAGTGCTAGGGCAAACGGGGGTAGAAGGGGAGATACGCAGTATTTT
TRBD2,TRBV19,TRBJ2-1,few,CASSRSGSGYNEQFF,TGTGCCAGTAGTCGCAGCGGGAGTGGGTACAATGAGCAGTTCTTC
TRBD1,TRBV28,TRBJ1-2,NA,CASSPRDRGKDYGYTF,TGTGCCAGCAGTCCTAGGGACAGGGGGAAGGACTATGGCTACACCTTC
TRBD1,TRBV5-1,TRBJ2-4,few,CASSLDRGRRENIQYF,TGCGCCAGCAGCTTGGACAGGGGGCGTCGGGAAAACATTCAGTACTTC
NA,TRBV29-1,TRBJ1-1,many,CSVVVANTEAFF,TGCAGCGTTGTAGTGGCGAACACTGAAGCTTTCTTT
NA,TRBV12-3/TRBV12-4,TRBJ1-1,few,CASSLGGPTAFF,TGTGCCAGCAGTTTGGGAGGTCCTACGGCTTTCTTT
NA,TRBV15,TRBJ1-2,few,CATSRSPGYGYTF,TGTGCCACCAGCAGAAGCCCAGGCTATGGCTACACCTTC
NA,TRBV29-1,TRBJ2-3,many,CSVGPVGTDTQYF,TGCAGCGTTGGTCCGGTTGGGACAGATACGCAGTATTTT
NA,TRBV11-2,TRBJ2-3,few,CASSLGLLADTWDTQYF,TGTGCCAGCAGCTTAGGACTACTAGCAGACACTTGGGATACGCAGTATTTT
NA,TRBV5-1,TRBJ2-5,many,CASSLGQAQETQYF,TGCGCCAGCAGCTTGGGGCAGGCACAAGAGACCCAGTACTTC
TRBD2,TRBV19,TRBJ2-1,NA,CASSKETSGYNEQFF,TGTGCCAGTAGTAAGGAGACTAGCGGATACAATGAGCAGTTCTTC
NA,TRBV18,TRBJ2-2,NA,CASSPPSSTGELFF,TGTGCCAGCTCACCACCATCGAGCACCGGGGAGCTGTTTTTT
NA,TRBV2,TRBJ2-3,NA,CASSGTSRTDTQYF,TGTGCCAGCAGTGGAACGAGCCGCACAGATACGCAGTATTTT
NA,TRBV29-1,TRBJ2-5,many,CSVDSQETQYF,TGCAGCGTTGACTCTCAAGAGACCCAGTACTTC
NA,TRBV6-1,TRBJ1-1,NA,CASRKQGSDTEAFF,TGTGCCAGCAGAAAGCAGGGGTCGGACACTGAAGCTTTCTTT
TRBD1,TRBV28,TRBJ1-1,few,CASSLFSGQGPSEAFF,TGTGCCAGCAGTTTATTCTCCGGACAGGGGCCTTCTGAAGCTTTCTTT